This TCR beta chain was observed in a study of T cell repertoires in cytomegalovirus infection. Across the study: Indications came from public TCR beta signatures; they pointed to CMV infection and to a matching HLA type.

This clonotype occurred many times. The antigen remains undetermined. Points from the study as a whole: Summed frequency of shared TCR beta families picked out CMV carriers who also had the relevant HLA. HLA-C-restricted CMV-specific TCR beta clonotypes prevailed in the ex vivo response.

One entry per CDR3 protein, called by TCRdb with MiXCR from the reads. The sample contains 55,000 to 85,000 distinct CDR3 sequences, under 4.5% of which appear only once. The CDR3 runs to 15 residues. The germline V gene has CDR1 LNHDA and CDR2 SQIVND (reference sequence). With 6 bases clipped from V and 6 bases from J, the junction kept 10 bases outside the gene matches. The sample taken for sequencing was PBMCs. This chain uses TRBV19 with TRBJ2-1, with 8 bases fitting TRBD1. The receptor comes from a human donor in good health (CMV status not recorded). Some clones in this sample may be carry-over from other donors' samples. The CDR3: CASSTWTGTFNEQFF. The CDR3 coding sequence is TGTGCCAGTAGCACTTGGACAGGGACTTTCAATGAGCAGTTCTTC.